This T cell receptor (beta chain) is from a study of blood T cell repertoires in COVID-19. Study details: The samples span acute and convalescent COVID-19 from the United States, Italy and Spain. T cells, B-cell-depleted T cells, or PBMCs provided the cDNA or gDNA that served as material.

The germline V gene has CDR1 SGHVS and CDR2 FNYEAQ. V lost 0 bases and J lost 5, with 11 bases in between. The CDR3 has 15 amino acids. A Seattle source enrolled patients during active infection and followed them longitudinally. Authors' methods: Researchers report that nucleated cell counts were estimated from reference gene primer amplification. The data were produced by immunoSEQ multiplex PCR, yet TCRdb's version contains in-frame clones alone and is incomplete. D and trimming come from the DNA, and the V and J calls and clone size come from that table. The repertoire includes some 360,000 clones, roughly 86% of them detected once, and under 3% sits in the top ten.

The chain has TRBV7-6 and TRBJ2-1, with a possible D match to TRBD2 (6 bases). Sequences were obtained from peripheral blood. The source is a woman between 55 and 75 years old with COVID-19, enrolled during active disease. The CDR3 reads CASSLAAGPNNEQFF. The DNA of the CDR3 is TGTGCCAGCAGCTTAGCCGCGGGACCCAACAATGAGCAGTTCTTC.